This entry describes one TCR beta chain. This CDR3 is built from 12 residues. In germline, CDR1 is SNHLY, CDR2 FYNNEI. Trimming cost V 7 bases and J 6 bases, with 12 bases left between them. This sample stems from a study of T cell repertoires in cytomegalovirus infection. MiXCR was run by TCRdb on the reads, yielding one entry per CDR3 protein. Of under 800,000 distinct CDR3 sequences in the sample, 20% to 25% were seen once. The chain carries TRBV2 and TRBJ1-2; no firm D call. The clonotype was recovered from a human donor in good health (CMV status not recorded). Some clones in this sample may be carry-over from other donors' samples. What was sequenced was CD8+ T cells from PBMCs. This CDR3 is CASIRTADGYTF. CDR3 sequence (DNA): TGTGCCAGCATAAGAACCGCCGATGGCTACACCTTC.